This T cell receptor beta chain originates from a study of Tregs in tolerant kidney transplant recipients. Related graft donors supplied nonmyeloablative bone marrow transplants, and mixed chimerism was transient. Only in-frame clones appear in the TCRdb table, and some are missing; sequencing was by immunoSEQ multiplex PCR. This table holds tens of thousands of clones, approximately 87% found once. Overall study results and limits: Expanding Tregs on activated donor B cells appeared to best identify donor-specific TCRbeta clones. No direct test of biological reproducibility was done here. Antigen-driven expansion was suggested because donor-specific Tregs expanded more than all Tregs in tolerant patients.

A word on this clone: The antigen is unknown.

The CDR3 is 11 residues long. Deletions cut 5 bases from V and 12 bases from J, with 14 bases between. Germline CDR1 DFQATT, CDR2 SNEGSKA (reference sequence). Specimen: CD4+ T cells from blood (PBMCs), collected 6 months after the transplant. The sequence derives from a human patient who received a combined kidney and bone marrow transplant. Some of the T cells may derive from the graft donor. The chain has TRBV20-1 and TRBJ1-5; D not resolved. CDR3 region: CSAGPREHQHF. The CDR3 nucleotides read TGCAGTGCTGGGCCCCGCGAGCACCAGCATTTT.